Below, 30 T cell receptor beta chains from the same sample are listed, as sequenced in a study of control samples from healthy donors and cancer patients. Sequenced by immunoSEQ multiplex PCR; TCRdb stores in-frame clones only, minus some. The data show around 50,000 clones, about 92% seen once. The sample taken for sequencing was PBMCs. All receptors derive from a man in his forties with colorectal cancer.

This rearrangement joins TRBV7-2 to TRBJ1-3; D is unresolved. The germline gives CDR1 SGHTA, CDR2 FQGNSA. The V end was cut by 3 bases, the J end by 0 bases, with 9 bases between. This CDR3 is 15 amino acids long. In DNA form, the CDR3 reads TGTGCCAGCAGCTTTACAGCTAACTCTGGAAACACCATATATTTT. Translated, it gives CASSFTANSGNTIYF. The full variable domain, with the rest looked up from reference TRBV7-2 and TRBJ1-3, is GAGVSQSPSNKVTEKGKDVELRCDPISGHTALYWYRQSLGQGLEFLIYFQGNSAPDKSGLPSDRFSAERTGGSVSTLTIQRTQQEDSAVYLCASSFTANSGNTIYFGEGSWLTVV.

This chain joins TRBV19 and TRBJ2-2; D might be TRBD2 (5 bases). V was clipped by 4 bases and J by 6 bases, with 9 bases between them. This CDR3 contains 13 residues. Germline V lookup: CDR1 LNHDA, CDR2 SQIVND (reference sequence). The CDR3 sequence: CASSTDGAGELFF. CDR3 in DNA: TGTGCCAGTAGTACAGACGGGGCCGGGGAGCTGTTTTTT. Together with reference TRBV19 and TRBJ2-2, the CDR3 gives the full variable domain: DGGITQSPKYLFRKEGQNVTLSCEQNLNHDAMYWYRQDPGQGLRLIYYSQIVNDFQKGDIAEGYSVSREKKESFPLTVTSAQKNPTAFYLCASSTDGAGELFFGEGSRLTVL.

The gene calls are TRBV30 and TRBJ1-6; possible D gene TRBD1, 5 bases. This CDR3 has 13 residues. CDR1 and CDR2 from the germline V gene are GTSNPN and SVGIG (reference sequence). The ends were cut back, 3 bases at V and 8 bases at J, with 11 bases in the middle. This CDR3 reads CAWSPRQYSPLHF. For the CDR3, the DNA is TGTGCCTGGAGCCCCCGACAGTATTCACCCCTCCACTTT.

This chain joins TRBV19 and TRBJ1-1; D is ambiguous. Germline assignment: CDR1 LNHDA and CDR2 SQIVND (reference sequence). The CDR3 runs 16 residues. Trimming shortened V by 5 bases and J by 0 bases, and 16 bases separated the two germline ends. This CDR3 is CASSFRGWEMNTEAFF. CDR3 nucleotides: TGTGCCAGTAGTTTTCGAGGGTGGGAAATGAACACTGAAGCTTTCTTT.

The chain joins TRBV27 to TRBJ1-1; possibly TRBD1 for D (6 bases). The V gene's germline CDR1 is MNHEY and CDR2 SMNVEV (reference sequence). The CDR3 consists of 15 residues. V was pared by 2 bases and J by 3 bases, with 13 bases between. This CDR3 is CASSLMGQRDTEAFF. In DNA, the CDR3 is TGTGCCAGCAGTTTAATGGGACAAAGGGACACTGAAGCTTTCTTT.

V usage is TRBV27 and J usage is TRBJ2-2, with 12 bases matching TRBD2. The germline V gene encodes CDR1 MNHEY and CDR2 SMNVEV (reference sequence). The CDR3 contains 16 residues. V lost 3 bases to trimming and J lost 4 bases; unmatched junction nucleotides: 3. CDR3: CASSLLLAGGTGELFF. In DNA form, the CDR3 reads TGTGCCAGCAGTTTGTTACTAGCGGGAGGCACCGGGGAGCTGTTTTTT.

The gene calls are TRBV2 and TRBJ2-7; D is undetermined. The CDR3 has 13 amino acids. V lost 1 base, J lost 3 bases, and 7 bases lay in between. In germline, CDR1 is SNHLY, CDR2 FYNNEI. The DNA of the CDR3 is TGTGCCAGCAGTGAAGGGACGGGCTACGAGCAGTACTTC. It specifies CASSEGTGYEQYF.

The CDR3 loop reads CASSSSGTSGRTGANVLTF. The DNA for the CDR3 is TGTGCCAGCAGTTCGAGCGGGACTAGCGGGAGAACTGGGGCCAACGTCCTGACTTTC. This chain uses TRBV28 with TRBJ2-6; 14 nucleotides agree with TRBD2. This CDR3 has 19 residues. Germline lookup yields CDR1 MDHEN and CDR2 SYDVKM. The V gene end was trimmed by 4 bases and the J gene end by 2 bases; junction bases not matched to a gene: 7.

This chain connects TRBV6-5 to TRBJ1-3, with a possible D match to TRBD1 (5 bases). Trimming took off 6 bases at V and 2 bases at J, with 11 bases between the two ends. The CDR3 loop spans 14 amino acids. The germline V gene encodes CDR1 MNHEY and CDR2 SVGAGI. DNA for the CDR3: TGTGCCAGCAGACTCCAGGGTACTGGAAACACCATATATTTT. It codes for CASRLQGTGNTIYF.

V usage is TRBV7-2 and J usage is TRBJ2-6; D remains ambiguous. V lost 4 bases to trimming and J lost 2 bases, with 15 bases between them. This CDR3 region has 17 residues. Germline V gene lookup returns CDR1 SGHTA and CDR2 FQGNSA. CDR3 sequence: CASSSGRSGAGANVLTF. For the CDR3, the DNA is TGTGCCAGCAGCTCAGGACGGAGTGGGGCTGGGGCCAACGTCCTGACTTTC.

Written as DNA, the CDR3 is TGTGCCAGCTCACCGGGACAGGCGAACCCTAACTATGGCTACACCTTC. Encoded protein: CASSPGQANPNYGYTF. The chain has TRBV18 and TRBJ1-2; 8 bases fit TRBD1. Trimming cost V 3 bases and J 0 bases; bases outside gene matches: 6. This CDR3 comprises 16 residues. CDR1 is KGHSH and CDR2 is LQKENI in the germline V gene.

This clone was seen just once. The CDR3 nucleotides read TGTGCCAGCACCCCAGGGGAGACTGAAGCTTTCTTT. This gives the protein CASTPGETEAFF. The rearrangement links TRBV2 to TRBJ1-1, with D maybe TRBD1 (6 bases). Per germline, CDR1 SNHLY and CDR2 FYNNEI. The V end lost 7 bases, the J end lost 5 bases, and 11 bases lay between the germline ends. The CDR3 loop spans 12 amino acids.

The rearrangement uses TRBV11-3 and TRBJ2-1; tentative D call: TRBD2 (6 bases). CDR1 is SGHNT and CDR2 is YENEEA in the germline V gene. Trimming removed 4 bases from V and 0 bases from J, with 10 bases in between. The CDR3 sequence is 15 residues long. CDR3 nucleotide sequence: TGTGCCAGCAGCTATGGGGGGAGCTCCTACAATGAGCAGTTCTTC. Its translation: CASSYGGSSYNEQFF.

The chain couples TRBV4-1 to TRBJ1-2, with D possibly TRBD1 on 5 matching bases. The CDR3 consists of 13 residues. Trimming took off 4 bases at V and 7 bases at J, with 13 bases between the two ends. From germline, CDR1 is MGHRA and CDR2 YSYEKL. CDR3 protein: CASSPAGGGGYTF. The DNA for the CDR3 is TGCGCCAGCAGCCCGGCTGGGGGAGGTGGCTACACCTTC.

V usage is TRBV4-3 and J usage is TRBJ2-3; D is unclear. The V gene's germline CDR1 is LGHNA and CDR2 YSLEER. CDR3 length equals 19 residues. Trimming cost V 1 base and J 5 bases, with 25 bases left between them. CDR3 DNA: TGCGCCAGCAGCCAAGGACTCCCTTCAGGCAGCACCTGGGGAGATACGCAGTATTTT. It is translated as CASSQGLPSGSTWGDTQYF.

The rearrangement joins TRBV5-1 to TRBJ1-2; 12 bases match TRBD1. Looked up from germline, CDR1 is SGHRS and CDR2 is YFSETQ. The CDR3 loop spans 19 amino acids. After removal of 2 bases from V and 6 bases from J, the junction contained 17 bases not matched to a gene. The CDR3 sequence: CASSFGGLSRDRGHHGYTF. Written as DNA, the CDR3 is TGCGCCAGCAGCTTTGGTGGACTTAGCAGGGACAGGGGGCACCATGGCTACACCTTC. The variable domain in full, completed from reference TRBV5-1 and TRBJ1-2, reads KAGVTQTPRYLIKTRGQQVTLSCSPISGHRSVSWYQQTPGQGLQFLFEYFSETQRNKGNFPGRFSGRQFSNSRSEMNVSTLELGDSALYLCASSFGGLSRDRGHHGYTFGSGTRLTVV.

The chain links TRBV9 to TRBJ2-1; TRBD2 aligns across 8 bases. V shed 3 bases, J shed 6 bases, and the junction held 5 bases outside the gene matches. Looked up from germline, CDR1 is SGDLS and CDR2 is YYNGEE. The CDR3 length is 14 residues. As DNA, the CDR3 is TGTGCCAGCAGCGCCTCGGGAGGGTTCAATGAGCAGTTCTTC. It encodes CASSASGGFNEQFF.

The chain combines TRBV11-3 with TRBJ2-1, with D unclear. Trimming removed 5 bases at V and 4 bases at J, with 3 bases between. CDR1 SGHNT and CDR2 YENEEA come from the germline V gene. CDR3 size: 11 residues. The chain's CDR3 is CASSRYNEQFF. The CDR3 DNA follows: TGTGCCAGCAGCCGATACAATGAGCAGTTCTTC.

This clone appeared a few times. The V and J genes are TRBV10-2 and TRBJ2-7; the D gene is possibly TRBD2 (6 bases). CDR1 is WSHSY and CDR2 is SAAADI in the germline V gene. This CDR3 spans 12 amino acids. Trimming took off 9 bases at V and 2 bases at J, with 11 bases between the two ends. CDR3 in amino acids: CASGTATYEQYF. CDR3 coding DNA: TGCGCCAGTGGGACTGCAACCTACGAGCAGTACTTC.

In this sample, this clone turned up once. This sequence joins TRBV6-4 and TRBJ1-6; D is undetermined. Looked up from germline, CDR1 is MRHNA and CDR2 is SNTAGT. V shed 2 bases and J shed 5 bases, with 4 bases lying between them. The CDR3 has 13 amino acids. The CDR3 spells CASSDRDNSPLHF. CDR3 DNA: TGTGCCAGCAGTGACCGAGATAATTCACCCCTCCACTTT.

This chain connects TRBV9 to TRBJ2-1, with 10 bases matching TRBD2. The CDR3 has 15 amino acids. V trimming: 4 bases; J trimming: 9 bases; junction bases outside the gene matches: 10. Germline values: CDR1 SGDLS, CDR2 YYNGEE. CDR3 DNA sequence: TGTGCCAGCAGCTTGGGACTAGCGTATCAGGGTGAGCAGTTCTTC. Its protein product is CASSLGLAYQGEQFF. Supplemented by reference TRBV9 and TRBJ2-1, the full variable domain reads DSGVTQTPKHLITATGQRVTLRCSPRSGDLSVYWYQQSLDQGLQFLIQYYNGEERAKGNILERFSAQQFPDLHSELNLSSLELGDSALYFCASSLGLAYQGEQFFGPGTRLTVL.

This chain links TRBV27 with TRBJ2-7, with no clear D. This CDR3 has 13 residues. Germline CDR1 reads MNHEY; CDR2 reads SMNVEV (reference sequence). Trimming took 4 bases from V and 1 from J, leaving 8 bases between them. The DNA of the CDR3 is TGTGCCAGCAGTTACTCTCCGTCCTACGAGCAGTACTTC. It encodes CASSYSPSYEQYF.

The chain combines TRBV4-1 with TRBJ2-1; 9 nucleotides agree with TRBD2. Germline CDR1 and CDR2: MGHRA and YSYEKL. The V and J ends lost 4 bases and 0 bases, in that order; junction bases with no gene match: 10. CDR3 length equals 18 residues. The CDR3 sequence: CASSRETSGLSSYNEQFF. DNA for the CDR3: TGCGCCAGCAGCCGGGAGACTAGCGGCCTTAGCTCCTACAATGAGCAGTTCTTC.

In nucleotides, the CDR3 is TGCGCCAGCAGCCGACTGACAGCTCAGGGGGAAAAACTGTTTTTT. This sequence encodes CASSRLTAQGEKLFF. The chain uses TRBV4-3 and TRBJ1-4; tentative D call: TRBD1 (6 bases). Germline values: CDR1 LGHNA, CDR2 YSLEER. This CDR3 has 15 amino acids. V was shortened by 4 bases and J by 8 bases, with 17 bases between the two germline ends.

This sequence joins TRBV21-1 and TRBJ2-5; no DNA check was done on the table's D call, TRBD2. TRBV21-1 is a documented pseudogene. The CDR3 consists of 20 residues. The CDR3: CASSKGPRGTAAGNKETQYF. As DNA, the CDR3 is TGTGCCAGCAGCAAAGGTCCACGCGGGACGGCGGCAGGGAACAAAGAGACCCAGTACTTC.

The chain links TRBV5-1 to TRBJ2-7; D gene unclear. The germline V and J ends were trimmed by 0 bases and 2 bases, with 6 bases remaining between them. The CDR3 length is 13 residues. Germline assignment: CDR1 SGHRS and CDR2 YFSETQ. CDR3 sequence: CASSLDWAYEQYF. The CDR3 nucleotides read TGCGCCAGCAGCTTGGATTGGGCCTACGAGCAGTACTTC.

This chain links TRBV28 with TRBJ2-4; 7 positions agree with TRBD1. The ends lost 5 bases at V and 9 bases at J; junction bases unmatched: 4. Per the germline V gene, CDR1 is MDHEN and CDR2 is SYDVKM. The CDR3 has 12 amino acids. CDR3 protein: CASSEQGRIQYF. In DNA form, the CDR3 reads TGTGCCAGCAGTGAACAGGGGCGCATTCAGTACTTC.

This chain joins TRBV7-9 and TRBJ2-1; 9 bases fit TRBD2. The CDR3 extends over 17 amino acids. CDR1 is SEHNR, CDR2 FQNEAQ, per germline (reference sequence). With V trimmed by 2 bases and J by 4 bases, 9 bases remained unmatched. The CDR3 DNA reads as TGTGCCAGCAGCTTACAGTTTCAGACTAGCGGATACAATGAGCAGTTCTTC. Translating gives CASSLQFQTSGYNEQFF. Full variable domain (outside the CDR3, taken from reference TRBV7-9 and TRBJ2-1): DTGVSQNPRHKITKRGQNVTFRCDPISEHNRLYWYRQTLGQGPEFLTYFQNEAQLEKSRLLSDRFSAERPKGSFSTLEIQRTEQGDSAMYLCASSLQFQTSGYNEQFFGPGTRLTVL.

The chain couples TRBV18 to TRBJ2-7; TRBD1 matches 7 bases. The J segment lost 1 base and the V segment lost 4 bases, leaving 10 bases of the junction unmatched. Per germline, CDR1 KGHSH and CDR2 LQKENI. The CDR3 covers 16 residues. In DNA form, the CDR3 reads TGTGCCAGCTCACTGGGGTGGGGACAGTCTTCCTACGAGCAGTACTTC. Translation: CASSLGWGQSSYEQYF.

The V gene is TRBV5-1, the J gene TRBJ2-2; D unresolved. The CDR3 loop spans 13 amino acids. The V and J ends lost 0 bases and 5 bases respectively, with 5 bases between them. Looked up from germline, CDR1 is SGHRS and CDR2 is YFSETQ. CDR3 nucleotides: TGCGCCAGCAGCTTGGACAGAACCGGGGAGCTGTTTTTT. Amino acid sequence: CASSLDRTGELFF.